This T cell receptor beta chain was recorded in a study of a mutant IDH1 vaccine in newly diagnosed glioma. The overall study: Earlier care involved radiotherapy, temozolomide, or both, and the majority received both. Study results and caveats: Detectable vaccine-induced immune responses arose in about 92% of patients.

Time point here: week 5, during vaccination. Alongside topical imiquimod, each dose of vaccine comprised 300 ug of mutant IDH1 20-mer peptide. Tumors from donors were new WHO grade 3 or 4 IDH1-mutant astrocytomas with ATRX loss. Here immunoSEQ multiplex PCR was the method, and the copy in TCRdb shows in-frame clones only, minus some. The table records 45,000 to 70,000 clones, about 86% of them present only once. With respect to this clone: Its antigen remains unknown.

The CDR3 loop spans 16 amino acids. The germline V gene encodes CDR1 SGHRS and CDR2 YFSETQ. J was trimmed by 0 bases and V by 4 bases; bases with no gene match: 10. The chain uses TRBV5-1 and TRBJ2-7; 7 bases map to TRBD2. The sequence derives from a young man with glioma. The sample in question was PBMCs, obtained from a glioma patient whose treatment included an IDH1 peptide vaccine. In DNA, the CDR3 is TGCGCCAGCAGCCCCCCCAGCGGGGCGGCCTCCTACGAGCAGTACTTC. Protein sequence: CASSPPSGAASYEQYF.